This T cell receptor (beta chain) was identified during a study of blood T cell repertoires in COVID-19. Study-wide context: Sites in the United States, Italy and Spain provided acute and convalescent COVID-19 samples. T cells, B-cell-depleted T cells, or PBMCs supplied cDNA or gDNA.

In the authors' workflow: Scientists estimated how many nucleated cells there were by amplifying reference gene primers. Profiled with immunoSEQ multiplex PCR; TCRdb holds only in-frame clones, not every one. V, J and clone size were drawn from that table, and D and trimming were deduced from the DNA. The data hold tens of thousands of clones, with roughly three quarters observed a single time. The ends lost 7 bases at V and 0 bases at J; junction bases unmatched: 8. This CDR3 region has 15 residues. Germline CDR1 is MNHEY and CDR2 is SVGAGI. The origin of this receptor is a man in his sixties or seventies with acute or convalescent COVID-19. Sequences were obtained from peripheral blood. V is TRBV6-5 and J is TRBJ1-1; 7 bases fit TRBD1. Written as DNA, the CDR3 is TGTGCCAGCATGCTACCGGGACAGCTGAACACTGAAGCTTTCTTT. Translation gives CASMLPGQLNTEAFF.